A selection of T cell receptor beta chains follows, all from one sample in a study of shared clonotypes between healthy human individuals. The table came from immunoSEQ multiplex PCR; TCRdb's copy has only in-frame clones and leaves some out. The repertoire consists of about 1.1 million clones, with around three quarters occurring once and the leading ten covering 0.5% to 0.6%. The sequenced sample consisted of memory CD4+ T cells from PBMCs. These receptors were collected from a man in his late teens or twenties in good health. Some clones in this sample may be carry-over from other donors' samples. Both conserved end residues are part of each CDR3. The order of the fields is clone size, CDR3 length, J gene, D gene, V gene, CDR3 DNA, CDR3 protein. A D gene is named only where the DNA matches it firmly. For some rows the clone size is stated as once, few or many, or as a class when expanded; others skip it.

clone_size: .; cdr3_length: 16; j_call: TRBJ2-1; d_call: TRBD2; v_call: TRBV5-4; cdr3_nt: TGTGCCAGCAGCTCCGGGGGGACTAGCGGCTACAATGAGCAGTTCTTC; cdr3_aa: CASSSGGTSGYNEQFF
clone_size: .; cdr3_length: 13; j_call: TRBJ2-7; d_call: .; v_call: TRBV27; cdr3_nt: TGTGCCAGCAGTTTATATGGGGCGCGGGAGCAGTACTTC; cdr3_aa: CASSLYGAREQYF
clone_size: .; cdr3_length: 15; j_call: TRBJ2-1; d_call: TRBD2; v_call: TRBV7-2; cdr3_nt: TGTGCCAGCAGCGAGCGGGTGCGGGAGGCCGGTGAGCAGTTCTTC; cdr3_aa: CASSERVREAGEQFF
clone_size: .; cdr3_length: 14; j_call: TRBJ1-1; d_call: .; v_call: TRBV5-1; cdr3_nt: TGCGCCAGCAGCTGGACAGCTTATAACACTGAAGCTTTCTTT; cdr3_aa: CASSWTAYNTEAFF
clone_size: .; cdr3_length: 13; j_call: TRBJ1-2; d_call: .; v_call: TRBV27; cdr3_nt: TGTGCCAGCAGTTTGGGCAGGGACTATGGCTACACCTTC; cdr3_aa: CASSLGRDYGYTF
clone_size: once; cdr3_length: 18; j_call: TRBJ2-1; d_call: TRBD2; v_call: TRBV4-2; cdr3_nt: TGTGCCAGCAGCCAAGAACCTAGCGGGTCGAGCTCCTACAATGAGCAGTTCTTC; cdr3_aa: CASSQEPSGSSSYNEQFF
clone_size: .; cdr3_length: 16; j_call: TRBJ1-5; d_call: .; v_call: TRBV7-8; cdr3_nt: TGTGCCAGCAGCTTAGGGGTAGGGGGAACTAATCAGCCCCAGCATTTT; cdr3_aa: CASSLGVGGTNQPQHF
clone_size: .; cdr3_length: 11; j_call: TRBJ2-4; d_call: .; v_call: TRBV7-9; cdr3_nt: TGTGCCAGCAGCACCCAGGGCGATCAGTACTTC; cdr3_aa: CASSTQGDQYF
clone_size: .; cdr3_length: 14; j_call: TRBJ2-4; d_call: TRBD2; v_call: TRBV14; cdr3_nt: TGTGCCAGCAGCCCCACTAGCGGGAGAAACATTCAGTACTTC; cdr3_aa: CASSPTSGRNIQYF
clone_size: .; cdr3_length: 12; j_call: TRBJ1-2; d_call: .; v_call: TRBV12-5; cdr3_nt: TGTGCTAGTGGTTTGGATACAGGGCGCTACACCTTC; cdr3_aa: CASGLDTGRYTF
clone_size: .; cdr3_length: 13; j_call: TRBJ2-5; d_call: .; v_call: TRBV10-3; cdr3_nt: TGTGCCATCAGTCCCGCCGTGGGAGAGACCCAGTACTTC; cdr3_aa: CAISPAVGETQYF
clone_size: .; cdr3_length: 16; j_call: TRBJ2-1; d_call: TRBD2; v_call: TRBV6-1; cdr3_nt: TGTGCCAGCAGTGAAGCGCTAGGACTAGCGGCGCCGGAGCAGTTCTTC; cdr3_aa: CASSEALGLAAPEQFF
clone_size: few; cdr3_length: 14; j_call: TRBJ1-2; d_call: .; v_call: TRBV30; cdr3_nt: TGTGCCTGGAGATCGTCCTCAGGACCCTATGGCTACACCTTC; cdr3_aa: CAWRSSSGPYGYTF
clone_size: few; cdr3_length: 14; j_call: TRBJ1-4; d_call: .; v_call: TRBV5-1; cdr3_nt: TGCGCCAGCAGTTTCAACGGAGCTAATGAAAAACTGTTTTTT; cdr3_aa: CASSFNGANEKLFF
clone_size: .; cdr3_length: 13; j_call: TRBJ2-7; d_call: .; v_call: TRBV6-1; cdr3_nt: TGTGCCAGCAGTCGAATTGGGGGTTACGAGCAGTACTTC; cdr3_aa: CASSRIGGYEQYF
clone_size: .; cdr3_length: 13; j_call: TRBJ2-2; d_call: .; v_call: TRBV5-6; cdr3_nt: TGTGCCAGCAGCTCCCGGGCCACCGGGGAGCTGTTTTTT; cdr3_aa: CASSSRATGELFF
clone_size: .; cdr3_length: 14; j_call: TRBJ1-2; d_call: TRBD1; v_call: TRBV7-2; cdr3_nt: TGTGCCAGCAGCGGACAGGGCATACACTATGGCTACACCTTC; cdr3_aa: CASSGQGIHYGYTF
clone_size: once; cdr3_length: 16; j_call: TRBJ2-3; d_call: TRBD1; v_call: TRBV9; cdr3_nt: TGTGCCAGCAGCGTAGCCGGGACAGAAGACACAGATACGCAGTATTTT; cdr3_aa: CASSVAGTEDTDTQYF
clone_size: .; cdr3_length: 12; j_call: TRBJ1-5; d_call: .; v_call: TRBV6-5; cdr3_nt: TGTGCCAGCTCGGACAGAAATCAGCCCCAGCATTTT; cdr3_aa: CASSDRNQPQHF
clone_size: .; cdr3_length: 16; j_call: TRBJ2-7; d_call: TRBD1; v_call: TRBV10-1; cdr3_nt: TGCGCCAGCAGTGAAACTTGGGACAGGAGCTCCTACGAGCAGTACTTC; cdr3_aa: CASSETWDRSSYEQYF
clone_size: .; cdr3_length: 14; j_call: TRBJ2-3; d_call: .; v_call: TRBV5-1; cdr3_nt: TGCGCCAGCAGCCCTAGCTCAAGTATAGATACGCAGTATTTT; cdr3_aa: CASSPSSSIDTQYF
clone_size: .; cdr3_length: 15; j_call: TRBJ2-2; d_call: TRBD1; v_call: TRBV18; cdr3_nt: TGTGCCAGCTCACTATTCACAGGGGAAACCGGGGAGCTGTTTTTT; cdr3_aa: CASSLFTGETGELFF
clone_size: .; cdr3_length: 18; j_call: TRBJ2-1; d_call: .; v_call: TRBV7-9; cdr3_nt: TGTGCCAGCAGCTTTCACCGAAATTACAGGAGCTCCTACAATGAGCAGTTCTTC; cdr3_aa: CASSFHRNYRSSYNEQFF
clone_size: .; cdr3_length: 10; j_call: TRBJ1-2; d_call: .; v_call: TRBV19; cdr3_nt: TGTGCCAGTAAACCATCTGGCTACACCTTC; cdr3_aa: CASKPSGYTF
clone_size: .; cdr3_length: 14; j_call: TRBJ2-7; d_call: .; v_call: TRBV30; cdr3_nt: TGTGCCTGGAGTTCCACGACTGGGGGATACGAGCAGTACTTC; cdr3_aa: CAWSSTTGGYEQYF
clone_size: .; cdr3_length: 16; j_call: TRBJ2-7; d_call: .; v_call: TRBV21-1; cdr3_nt: TGTGCCAGCAGCAAACCGTTCGGGGGTGATAGAAGCGAGCAGTACTTC; cdr3_aa: CASSKPFGGDRSEQYF
clone_size: .; cdr3_length: 15; j_call: TRBJ2-3; d_call: .; v_call: TRBV5-6; cdr3_nt: TGTGCCAGCAGCTTGGGGGGCCCAATGACAGATACGCAGTATTTT; cdr3_aa: CASSLGGPMTDTQYF